This TCR beta chain was sequenced for a study of cytomegalovirus exposure and HLA in healthy donors. Across the whole study: An earlier analysis identified under 130 million unique TCR beta sequences in approximately 170 million T cells.

Study-level findings and limits: Later analysis identified a missense DCLRE1C variant that was linked to TCR beta V- and J-gene trimming. Some highly shared sequence variants likely arose as a pipeline artifact. Most CMV-associated TCR beta chains were later found to appear HLA-restricted.

Notes on this clone: Its antigen is not known.

The CDR3 runs to 13 residues. The V gene lost 6 bases and the J gene lost 6 bases, with 14 bases spanning the gap. Germline V CDR1 and CDR2: SNHLY, FYNNEI. Amplification used 60 Vbeta primers and 13 Jbeta primers. Data came from immunoSEQ multiplex PCR; TCRdb stores just in-frame clones and leaves some out. Here the sample spans approximately 90,000 clones, about 74% being singletons. V gene TRBV2 combines with J gene TRBJ1-2; the D is unclear. Sample: PBMCs. The TCR originated in a man in his forties or fifties in good health and CMV-seronegative. Here the CDR3 DNA reads TGTGCCAGCAGATTAGAAGAGATGGATGGCTACACCTTC. Its translation is CASRLEEMDGYTF.